In this sample, the clone carrying this TCR beta chain turned up once. Germline V lookup: CDR1 MNHEY, CDR2 SMNVEV (reference sequence). CDR3 length: 14 residues. V was clipped by 6 bases and J by 3 bases; unmatched bases: 8. The authors ran the immunoSEQ assay, v3.0, at survey level. Sequencing used immunoSEQ multiplex PCR; TCRdb keeps in-frame clones, though not all of them. Counted here are about 22,000 clones, 70% to 90% occurring once; the ten biggest clones make up roughly an eighth. The data were obtained in a study of long-term antiretroviral therapy in people with HIV. The receptor was isolated from a man between 40 and 49 years old with HIV. The chain joins TRBV27 to TRBJ2-7; 7 bases match TRBD1. The sequencing used unsorted PBMCs, collected 1.6 years after starting antiretroviral therapy. CDR3 loop: CASRTGAAYYEQYF. CDR3 bases: TGTGCCAGCAGAACAGGGGCCGCTTACTACGAGCAGTACTTC.